This entry lists 19 T cell receptor beta chains sequenced from one sample in a study of T cell repertoires in cytomegalovirus infection. The antigens these receptors bind are not known. Via MiXCR, TCRdb re-called the reads, giving one row per CDR3 protein. Of approximately 590,000 distinct CDR3 sequences listed, 35% to 50% were seen once; the top ten hold 48%. Sample: cultured PBMCs, taken from culture after CMV antigen stimulation. The receptors derive from a human donor in good health (CMV status not recorded). Some clones in this sample may be carry-over from other donors' samples.

The chain carries TRBV6-6 and TRBJ1-1; TRBD1 matches 7 bases. Germline lookup yields CDR1 MNHNY and CDR2 SVGAGI (reference sequence). The CDR3 is 16 residues long. Unmatched junction bases numbered 16, after V lost 4 bases and J lost 8 bases. CDR3 in DNA: TGTGCCAGCAGTTTATTCATCGGGACAGCAAAAGTAGAAGCTTTCTTT. Amino acids: CASSLFIGTAKVEAFF.

This clonotype was seen more than once but under ten times. The chain employs TRBV7-8 and TRBJ1-4; D unclear. Germline CDR1 reads SGHVS; CDR2 reads FQNEAQ. CDR3 length: 16 residues. Trimming shortened V by 5 bases and J by 0 bases, and 13 bases separated the two germline ends. The chain's CDR3 is CASSPRSRPTNEKLFF. CDR3 sequence (DNA): TGTGCCAGCAGCCCTAGATCGCGACCAACTAATGAAAAACTGTTTTTT.

The chain carries TRBV19 and TRBJ1-1; D is undetermined. Trimming shortened V by 3 bases and J by 0 bases, and 8 bases separated the two germline ends. The germline gives CDR1 LNHDA, CDR2 SQIVND (reference sequence). The CDR3 runs 14 residues. The CDR3 spells CASSIRHLNTEAFF. Here the CDR3 DNA reads TGTGCCAGTAGTATCAGGCACTTGAACACTGAAGCTTTCTTT.

This sequence joins TRBV7-2 and TRBJ2-1; 13 nucleotides match TRBD2. The CDR3 covers 14 residues. Unmatched junction bases numbered 9, after V lost 10 bases and J lost 9 bases. The germline V gene has CDR1 SGHTA and CDR2 FQGNSA. CDR3 region: CATLMTSGRIEQFF. The CDR3 DNA sequence: TGTGCCACCCTCATGACTAGCGGGAGGATTGAGCAGTTCTTC.

The CDR3 here is CASSISGSALYNEQFF. As DNA, the CDR3 is TGTGCCAGCAGCATTAGCGGGAGCGCCCTCTACAATGAGCAGTTCTTC. The V call is TRBV9, the J call TRBJ2-1; TRBD2 agrees at 9 bases. Germline assignment: CDR1 SGDLS and CDR2 YYNGEE. The V gene end was trimmed by 4 bases and the J gene end by 3 bases; junction bases not matched to a gene: 8. The CDR3 is 16 residues long.

A few counts support this clonotype. The chain recombines TRBV11-2 with TRBJ2-4; 7 positions match TRBD1. The length of the CDR3 is 17 residues. V gave up 3 bases and J gave up 0 bases; unmatched junction bases: 8. Germline loops: CDR1 SGHAT, CDR2 FQNNGV. This CDR3 reads CASSFPQGRIAKNIQYF. In DNA form, the CDR3 reads TGTGCCAGCAGCTTCCCACAGGGGCGAATAGCCAAAAACATTCAGTACTTC. Together with reference TRBV11-2 and TRBJ2-4, the CDR3 gives the full variable domain: EAGVAQSPRYKIIEKRQSVAFWCNPISGHATLYWYQQILGQGPKLLIQFQNNGVVDDSQLPKDRFSAERLKGVDSTLKIQPAKLEDSAVYLCASSFPQGRIAKNIQYFGAGTRLSVL.

V gene TRBV19 combines with J gene TRBJ2-5; TRBD2 aligns across 8 bases. Germline values: CDR1 LNHDA, CDR2 SQIVND (reference sequence). J lost 0 bases, V lost 5 bases, and 8 bases had no gene match. This CDR3 has 16 residues. CDR3 amino acids: CASSVRLAKYQETQYF. In DNA, the CDR3 is TGTGCCAGTAGTGTCCGACTAGCGAAGTACCAAGAGACCCAGTACTTC.

This clonotype was seen a handful of times. The chain couples TRBV7-6 to TRBJ2-1; D remains unclear. V lost 0 bases and J lost 2, with 11 bases in between. This CDR3 comprises 16 residues. Germline V gene data show CDR1 as SGHVS and CDR2 as FNYEAQ. CDR3 sequence reads: CASSLAPLGPYNEQFF. In DNA form, the CDR3 reads TGTGCCAGCAGCTTAGCGCCTCTAGGGCCCTACAATGAGCAGTTCTTC.

The V and J genes are TRBV7-9 and TRBJ1-1; D gene uncertain. V gave up 7 bases and J gave up 0 bases, with 9 bases separating them. The germline V gene has CDR1 SEHNR and CDR2 FQNEAQ (reference sequence). The CDR3 has 13 amino acids. This chain's CDR3 is CASTNELNTEAFF. The CDR3 DNA sequence: TGTGCCAGCACAAACGAATTGAACACTGAAGCTTTCTTT.

This clonotype was picked up a small number of times. The J gene is TRBJ2-5, the V gene TRBV7-2; D might be TRBD2 (7 bases). Looked up from germline, CDR1 is SGHTA and CDR2 is FQGNSA. This CDR3 contains 14 residues. The V end lost 5 bases, the J end lost 3 bases, and 13 bases lay between the germline ends. The CDR3 bases are TGTGCCAGCAGCGCTAGCGGACAGAAAGAGACCCAGTACTTC. This codes for CASSASGQKETQYF.

This clonotype was detected a few times. The V and J genes are TRBV7-8 and TRBJ2-5; D call uncertain. Germline V lookup: CDR1 SGHVS, CDR2 FQNEAQ. V lost 1 base and J 7 bases, leaving 10 bases between the germline ends. There are 13 residues in the CDR3. The CDR3 region has the DNA TGTGCCAGCAGCTTAGAAAGTAGCCGGACCCAGTACTTC. This gives the protein CASSLESSRTQYF.

This clonotype turned up a few times. This chain uses TRBV4-1 with TRBJ2-2, with TRBD1 matching over 7 bases. CDR1 is MGHRA, CDR2 YSYEKL, per germline. The V gene end was trimmed by 6 bases and the J gene end by 7 bases; junction bases not matched to a gene: 11. This CDR3 spans 15 amino acids. Here the CDR3 reads CASRGDRESVGELFF. The CDR3 DNA is TGCGCCAGCAGGGGCGACAGGGAAAGTGTCGGGGAGCTGTTTTTT.

This chain links TRBV5-5 with TRBJ1-5, with D possibly being TRBD1 (6 bases). CDR1 and CDR2 (germline): SGHKS, YYEKEE (reference sequence). Trimming took 4 bases from V and 5 from J, leaving 10 bases between them. CDR3 length: 13 residues. DNA of the CDR3: TGTGCCAGCAGCAAGACAGGCGATCAGCCCCAGCATTTT. Its translation is CASSKTGDQPQHF.

The table lists this clonotype with a few counts. The chain uses TRBV7-4 and TRBJ2-3; D not resolved. Between the trimmed V and J ends, which lost 5 bases and 6 bases, there was a span of 9 bases. The CDR3 consists of 12 residues. The germline gives CDR1 SGHVT, CDR2 SQSDAQ. This chain's CDR3 is CASSILRDTQYF. The CDR3 DNA is TGTGCCAGCAGCATCTTACGGGATACGCAGTATTTT.

The chain has TRBV5-4 and TRBJ2-5; D gene ambiguous. Germline-derived CDR1 and CDR2 are SGHNT and YYREEE (reference sequence). V was pared by 6 bases and J by 2 bases, with 14 bases between. The CDR3 is 14 amino acids. This CDR3 is CASKSVPAQETQYF. Here the CDR3 DNA reads TGTGCCAGCAAGAGTGTTCCGGCACAAGAGACCCAGTACTTC.

This clonotype was recorded a few times. The V call is TRBV7-2, the J call TRBJ2-7, with a weak D call TRBD2 (5 bases). The CDR3 extends over 15 amino acids. The germline V gene encodes CDR1 SGHTA and CDR2 FQGNSA. The germline V and J ends were trimmed by 1 base and 3 bases, with 13 bases remaining between them. This CDR3 is CASSLVGDEGYEQYF. The DNA for the CDR3 is TGTGCCAGCAGCTTAGTCGGGGATGAGGGCTACGAGCAGTACTTC.

The chain employs TRBV7-2 and TRBJ2-7; 8 bases agree with TRBD1. The V gene end was trimmed by 3 bases and the J gene end by 2 bases; junction bases not matched to a gene: 6. CDR1 is SGHTA and CDR2 is FQGNSA in the germline V gene. The CDR3 sequence is 15 residues long. As DNA, the CDR3 is TGTGCCAGCAGCTTCGCTCCGGGACAGGCCTACGAGCAGTACTTC. Encoded protein: CASSFAPGQAYEQYF.

The V gene is TRBV5-5, the J gene TRBJ1-2; D not certain. The CDR3 consists of 13 residues. Germline assignment: CDR1 SGHKS and CDR2 YYEKEE (reference sequence). Trimming took off 1 base at V and 8 bases at J, with 12 bases between the two ends. The CDR3: CASSLLQAEGYTF. The CDR3 coding sequence is TGTGCCAGCAGCTTGCTCCAAGCGGAAGGCTACACCTTC.

Comments on this clonotype: The junction departs from germline at one end; a sequencing error may be responsible. V usage is TRBV7-2 and J usage is TRBJ2-5; D may be TRBD1 (6 bases). Per germline, CDR1 SGHTA and CDR2 FQGNSA. The CDR3 runs to 14 residues. This CDR3 is CASSLAGQQETEYF. In DNA form, the CDR3 reads TGTGCCAGCAGCTTAGCCGGACAGCAAGAGACCGAGTACTTC.